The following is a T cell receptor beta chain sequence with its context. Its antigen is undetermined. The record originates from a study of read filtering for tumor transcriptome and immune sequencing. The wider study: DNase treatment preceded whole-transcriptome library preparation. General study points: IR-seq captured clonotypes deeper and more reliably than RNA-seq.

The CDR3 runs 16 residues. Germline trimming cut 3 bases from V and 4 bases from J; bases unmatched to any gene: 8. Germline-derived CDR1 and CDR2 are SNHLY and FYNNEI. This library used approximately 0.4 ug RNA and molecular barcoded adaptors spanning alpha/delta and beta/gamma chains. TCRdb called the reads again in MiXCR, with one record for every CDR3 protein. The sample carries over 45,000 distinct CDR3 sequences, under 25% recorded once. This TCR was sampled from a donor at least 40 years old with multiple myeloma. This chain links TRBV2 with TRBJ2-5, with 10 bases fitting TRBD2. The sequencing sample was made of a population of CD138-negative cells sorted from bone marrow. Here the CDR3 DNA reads TGTGCCAGCAGTGACCCGACTAGCGGGTGGTCAGAGACCCAGTACTTC. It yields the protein CASSDPTSGWSETQYF.